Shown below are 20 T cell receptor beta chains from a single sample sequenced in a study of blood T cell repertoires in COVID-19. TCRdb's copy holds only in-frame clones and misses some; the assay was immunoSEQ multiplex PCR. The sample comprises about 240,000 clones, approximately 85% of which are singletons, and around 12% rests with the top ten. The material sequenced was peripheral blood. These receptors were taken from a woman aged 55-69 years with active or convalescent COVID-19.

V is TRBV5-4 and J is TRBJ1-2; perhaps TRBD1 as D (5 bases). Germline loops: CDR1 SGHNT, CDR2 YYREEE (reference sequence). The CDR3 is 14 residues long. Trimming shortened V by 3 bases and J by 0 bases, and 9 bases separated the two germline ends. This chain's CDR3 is CASSSQAANYGYTF. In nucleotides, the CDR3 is TGTGCCAGCAGCTCACAGGCAGCTAACTATGGCTACACCTTC.

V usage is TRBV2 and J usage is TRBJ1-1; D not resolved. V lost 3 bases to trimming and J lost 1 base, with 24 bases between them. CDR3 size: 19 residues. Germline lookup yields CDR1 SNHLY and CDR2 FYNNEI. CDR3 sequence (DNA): TGTGCCAGCAGTGATGAGCGAGGAGGGCGCCTACGAAGGAACACTGAAGCTTTCTTT. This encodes CASSDERGGRLRRNTEAFF.

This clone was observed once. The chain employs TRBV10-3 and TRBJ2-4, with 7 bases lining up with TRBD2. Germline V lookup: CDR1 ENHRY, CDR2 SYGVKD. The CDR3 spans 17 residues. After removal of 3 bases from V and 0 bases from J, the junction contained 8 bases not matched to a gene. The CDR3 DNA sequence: TGTGCCATCAGTGATGAGGGAGGGGCGTTAGCCAAAAACATTCAGTACTTC. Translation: CAISDEGGALAKNIQYF.

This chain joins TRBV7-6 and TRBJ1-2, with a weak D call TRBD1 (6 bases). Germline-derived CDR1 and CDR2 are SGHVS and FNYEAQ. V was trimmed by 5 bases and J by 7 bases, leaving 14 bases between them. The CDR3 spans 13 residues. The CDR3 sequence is CASSPVGGAGYTF. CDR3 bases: TGTGCCAGCAGCCCCGTCGGGGGGGCTGGCTACACCTTC.

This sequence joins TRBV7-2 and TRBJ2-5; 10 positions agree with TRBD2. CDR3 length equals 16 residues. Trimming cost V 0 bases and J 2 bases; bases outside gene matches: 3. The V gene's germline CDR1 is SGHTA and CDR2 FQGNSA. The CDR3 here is CASSLALAGAQETQYF. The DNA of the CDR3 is TGTGCCAGCAGCTTAGCGCTAGCGGGGGCGCAAGAGACCCAGTACTTC.

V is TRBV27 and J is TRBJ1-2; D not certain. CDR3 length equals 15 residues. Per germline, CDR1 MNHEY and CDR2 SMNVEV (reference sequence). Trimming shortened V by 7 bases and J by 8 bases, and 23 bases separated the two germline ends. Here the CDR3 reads CASTPLVGGVGGYTF. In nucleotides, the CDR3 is TGTGCCAGCACCCCTTTGGTGGGAGGCGTGGGGGGCTACACCTTC.

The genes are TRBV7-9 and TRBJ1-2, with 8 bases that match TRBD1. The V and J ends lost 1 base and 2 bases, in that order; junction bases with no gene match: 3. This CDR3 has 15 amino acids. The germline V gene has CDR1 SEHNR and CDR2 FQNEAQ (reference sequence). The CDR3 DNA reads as TGTGCCAGCAGCTTAGTGGACAGGGAAAACTATGGCTACACCTTC. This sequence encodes CASSLVDRENYGYTF.

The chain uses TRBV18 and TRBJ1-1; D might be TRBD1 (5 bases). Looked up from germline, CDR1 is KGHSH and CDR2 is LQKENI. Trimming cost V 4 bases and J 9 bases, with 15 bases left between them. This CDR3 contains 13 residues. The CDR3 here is CASSLTDRQKAFF. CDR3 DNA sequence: TGTGCCAGCTCACTCACGGATCGACAGAAAGCTTTCTTT.

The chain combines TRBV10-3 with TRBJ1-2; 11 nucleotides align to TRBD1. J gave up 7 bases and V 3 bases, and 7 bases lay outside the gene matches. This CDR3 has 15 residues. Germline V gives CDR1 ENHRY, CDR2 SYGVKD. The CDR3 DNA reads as TGTGCCATCAGTGACCCGGGACAGGGGGAATTTGGCTACACCTTC. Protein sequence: CAISDPGQGEFGYTF.

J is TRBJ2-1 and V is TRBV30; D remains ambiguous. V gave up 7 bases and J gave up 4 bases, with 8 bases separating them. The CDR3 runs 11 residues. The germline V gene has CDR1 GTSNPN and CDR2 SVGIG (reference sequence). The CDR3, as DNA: TGTGCCTCCCGTCTATACAATGAGCAGTTCTTC. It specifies CASRLYNEQFF.

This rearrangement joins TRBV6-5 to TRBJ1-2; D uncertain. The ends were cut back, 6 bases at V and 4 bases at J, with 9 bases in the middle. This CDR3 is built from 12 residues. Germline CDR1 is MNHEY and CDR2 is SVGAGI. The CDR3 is CASRGTAYGYTF. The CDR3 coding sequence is TGTGCCAGCAGGGGCACAGCCTATGGCTACACCTTC.

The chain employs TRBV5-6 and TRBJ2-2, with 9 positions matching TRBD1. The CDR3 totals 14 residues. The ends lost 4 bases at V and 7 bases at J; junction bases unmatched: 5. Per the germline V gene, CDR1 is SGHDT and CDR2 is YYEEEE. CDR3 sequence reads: CASSRTGVRGELFF. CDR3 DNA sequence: TGTGCCAGCAGCCGGACAGGGGTGCGCGGGGAGCTGTTTTTT.

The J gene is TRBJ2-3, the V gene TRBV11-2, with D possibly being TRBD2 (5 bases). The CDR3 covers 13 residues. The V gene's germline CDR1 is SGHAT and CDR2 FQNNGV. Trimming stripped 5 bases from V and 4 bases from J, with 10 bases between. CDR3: CASSLSVADTQYF. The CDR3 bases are TGTGCCAGCAGCCTTAGCGTAGCAGATACGCAGTATTTT.

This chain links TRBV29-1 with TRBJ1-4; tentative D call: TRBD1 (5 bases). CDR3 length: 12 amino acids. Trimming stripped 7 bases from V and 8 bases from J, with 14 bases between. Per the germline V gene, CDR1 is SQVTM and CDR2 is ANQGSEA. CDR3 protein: CSAGHMREKLFF. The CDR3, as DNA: TGCAGCGCCGGACACATGCGGGAAAAACTGTTTTTT.

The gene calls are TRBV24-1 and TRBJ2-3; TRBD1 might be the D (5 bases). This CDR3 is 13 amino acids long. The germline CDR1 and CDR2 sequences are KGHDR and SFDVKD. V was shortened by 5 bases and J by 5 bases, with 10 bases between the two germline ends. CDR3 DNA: TGTGCCACCAGTGGGGGCGGATTAGATACGCAGTATTTT. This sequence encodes CATSGGGLDTQYF.

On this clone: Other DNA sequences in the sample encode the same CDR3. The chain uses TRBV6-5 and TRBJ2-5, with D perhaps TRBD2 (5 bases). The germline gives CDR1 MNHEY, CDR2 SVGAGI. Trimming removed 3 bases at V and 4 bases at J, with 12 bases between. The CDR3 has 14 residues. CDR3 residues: CASSYSAGRETQYF. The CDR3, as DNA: TGTGCCAGCAGTTATAGTGCTGGGAGAGAGACCCAGTACTTC.

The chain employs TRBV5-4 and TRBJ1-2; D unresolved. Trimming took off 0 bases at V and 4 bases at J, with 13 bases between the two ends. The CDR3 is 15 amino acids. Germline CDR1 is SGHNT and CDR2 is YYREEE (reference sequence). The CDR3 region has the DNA TGTGCCAGCAGCTTGGGACACGCCATTGTCTATGGCTACACCTTC. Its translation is CASSLGHAIVYGYTF.

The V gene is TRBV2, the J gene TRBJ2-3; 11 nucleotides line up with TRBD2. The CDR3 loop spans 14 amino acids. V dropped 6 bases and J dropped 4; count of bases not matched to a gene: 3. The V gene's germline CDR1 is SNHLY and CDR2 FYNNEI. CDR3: CASSLSGGADTQYF. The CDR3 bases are TGTGCCAGCAGCCTTAGCGGGGGGGCAGATACGCAGTATTTT.

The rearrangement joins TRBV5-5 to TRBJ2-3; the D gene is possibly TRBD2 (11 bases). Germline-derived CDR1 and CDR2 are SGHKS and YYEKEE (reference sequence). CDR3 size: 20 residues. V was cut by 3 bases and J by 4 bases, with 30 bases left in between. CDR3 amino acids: CASSSRDRGLAGGPPDTQYF. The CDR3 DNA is TGTGCCAGCAGCTCCCGGGACAGGGGTCTAGCGGGGGGCCCGCCAGATACGCAGTATTTT.

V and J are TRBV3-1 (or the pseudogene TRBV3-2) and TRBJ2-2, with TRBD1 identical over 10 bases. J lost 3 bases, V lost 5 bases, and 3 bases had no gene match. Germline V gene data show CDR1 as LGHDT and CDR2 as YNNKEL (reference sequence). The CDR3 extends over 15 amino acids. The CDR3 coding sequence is TGTGCCAGCAGCGCGACAGGGGGCGACACCGGGGAGCTGTTTTTT. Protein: CASSATGGDTGELFF.